A selection of T cell receptor beta chains follows, all from one sample in a study of identical twins. Via MiXCR, TCRdb re-called the 5' RACE reads, giving one row per CDR3 protein. The sample lists 500,000 to 550,000 distinct CDR3 sequences; roughly 21% were seen once. The sample also formed part of further work on T cells expressing NK-cell markers.

The sequencing input was CD4+ T cells sorted from blood. The receptors shown here come from a woman under 30 in good health. CDR3s include the opening cysteine and the closing phenylalanine or tryptophan. D genes are given only for firm matches. Clone size is not always given. Where it is, it says once, few, many or a class for expanded clones.

>few|TRBD1|15|TRBJ1-4|TRBV6-5
CASSYSRDSGEKLFF
TGTGCCAGCAGTTACTCGCGGGACAGCGGTGAAAAACTGTTTTTT
>.|.|12|TRBJ1-1|TRBV5-1
CASHDPNTEAFF
TGCGCCAGCCATGACCCGAACACTGAAGCTTTCTTT
>.|.|15|TRBJ1-1|TRBV6-1
CASSKLDGRNTEAFF
TGTGCCAGCAGCAAACTGGACGGGAGAAACACTGAAGCTTTCTTT
>.|TRBD1|14|TRBJ2-7|TRBV9
CASSPRTGGIEQYF
TGTGCCAGCAGCCCACGCACAGGGGGAATCGAGCAGTACTTC
>few|.|13|TRBJ2-7|TRBV29-1
CSVGLQISYEQYF
TGCAGCGTTGGTCTACAGATCTCCTACGAGCAGTACTTC
>few|.|14|TRBJ1-4|TRBV6-5
CASSYEGFGKKLFF
TGTGCCAGCAGTTACGAGGGATTCGGAAAAAAACTGTTTTTT
>once|TRBD2|12|TRBJ2-3|TRBV29-1
CSTKGGPDTLYF
TGCAGCACCAAGGGAGGGCCAGATACGCTGTATTTT
>.|TRBD2|17|TRBJ2-7|TRBV4-1
CASSRGRSGRRFYEQYF
TGCGCCAGCAGCCGTGGTCGTAGCGGGAGGAGATTCTACGAGCAGTACTTC
>few|TRBD1|15|TRBJ2-1|TRBV9
CASSVGGGQGYEQFF
TGTGCCAGCAGCGTGGGGGGGGGACAGGGTTATGAGCAGTTCTTC
>.|TRBD2|16|TRBJ2-5|TRBV6-2/TRBV6-3
CASSPLKAGVQETQYF
TGTGCCAGCAGTCCGTTAAAAGCGGGGGTACAAGAGACCCAGTACTTC
>few|TRBD1|15|TRBJ2-7|TRBV9
CASSVTGTDSYEQYF
TGTGCCAGCAGCGTCACCGGGACAGATTCCTACGAGCAGTACTTC
>few|TRBD1|14|TRBJ1-2|TRBV12-3/TRBV12-4
CATVTGSKGYGYTF
TGTGCCACCGTGACAGGGAGTAAGGGCTATGGCTACACCTTC
>few|.|11|TRBJ1-6|TRBV20-1
CSAREQTILHF
TGCAGTGCTAGAGAGCAGACAATTCTCCACTTT
>few|.|13|TRBJ2-2|TRBV20-1
CSAREYGLRELFF
TGCAGTGCTAGAGAATATGGGCTGAGGGAGCTGTTTTTT
>.|.|14|TRBJ2-7|TRBV9
CASSVRGDSYEQYF
TGTGCCAGCAGCGTAAGAGGGGATTCCTACGAGCAGTACTTC
>.|.|13|TRBJ2-3|TRBV5-6
CASSVYRVDTQYF
TGTGCCAGCAGCGTTTACAGGGTAGATACGCAGTATTTT
>.|.|15|TRBJ1-1|TRBV14
CASSPLGTANTEAFF
TGTGCCAGCAGCCCCCTGGGAACGGCGAACACTGAAGCTTTCTTT
>few|TRBD2|15|TRBJ2-3|TRBV20-1
CSARDTAGGLDTQYF
TGCAGTGCTAGAGATACAGCGGGGGGCCTCGATACGCAGTATTTT
>.|.|12|TRBJ2-7|TRBV20-1
CSARVQSYEQYF
TGCAGTGCTAGAGTCCAGTCCTACGAGCAGTACTTC
>few|.|17|TRBJ2-3|TRBV15
CATSRDHRGPSTDTQYF
TGTGCCACCAGCAGGGACCATCGGGGACCCTCCACAGATACGCAGTATTTT
>few|.|13|TRBJ1-2|TRBV20-1
CSATGASNYGYTF
TGCAGTGCTACAGGGGCCTCTAACTATGGCTACACCTTC
>.|.|14|TRBJ1-4|TRBV28
CASSLITTNEKLFF
TGTGCCAGCAGTTTAATTACAACTAATGAAAAACTGTTTTTT
>few|TRBD1|12|TRBJ1-4|TRBV20-1
CSGIGTGGKLFF
TGCAGTGGTATCGGGACAGGGGGGAAACTGTTTTTT
>few|.|13|TRBJ1-2|TRBV11-3
CASSRTATYGYTF
TGTGCCAGCAGCCGGACGGCCACCTATGGCTACACCTTC
>few|.|13|TRBJ1-2|TRBV6-1
CASSPTPRYGYTF
TGTGCCAGCAGCCCTACTCCTCGCTATGGCTACACCTTC
>.|.|14|TRBJ1-1|TRBV5-1
CASSRTQTNTEAFF
TGCGCCAGCAGCCGGACACAGACGAACACTGAAGCTTTCTTT
>once|TRBD1|16|TRBJ2-2|TRBV2
CASSRDRVANTGELFF
TGTGCCAGCAGCCGGGACAGGGTAGCGAACACCGGGGAGCTGTTTTTT